The text below deals with one TCR beta chain. The antigen it recognizes is unknown. One base away there is no much larger clone; base qualities are not given. The trial excluded patients who had a history of autoimmune disease or who were on systemic immunosuppression. Peripheral blood for TCR sequencing was collected from all dose cohorts at baseline, on cycle 4 day 1, and on cycle 7 day 1. The samples were drawn from a first-in-human, open-label, multicenter phase I dose-escalation trial of ivuxolimab. Adults with locally advanced or metastatic head and neck squamous cell, hepatocellular, melanoma or renal cell carcinoma were enrolled in the trial. Before TCR sequencing, CD4+ T cells and CD8+ T cells were sorted from peripheral blood as separate populations. The data were taken from a study of OX40 agonist ivuxolimab in advanced cancers. With regard to the full study: Ivuxolimab was an agonistic, fully human IgG2 monoclonal antibody directed against OX40 (CD134), a costimulatory receptor. Intravenous ivuxolimab was administered to patients every 2 weeks at six dose levels: 0.01, 0.1, 0.3, 1.5, 3 and 10 mg/kg. Of the 52 patients in dose escalation, 19 had hepatocellular carcinoma, some 15 had melanoma, 9 had renal cell carcinoma and 9 had head and neck cancer. The monotherapy dose-escalation portion (N of about 50 patients) of the phase I ivuxolimab trial is reported in the paper. Patients were allowed to have had prior anti-PD-1, anti-PD-L1 or anti-CTLA-4 therapy, and approximately 40% of the dose-escalation patients had previously received checkpoint inhibitors. Partial responses occurred in three dose-escalation patients, of whom one had hepatocellular carcinoma and two had cutaneous melanoma. In the dose-escalation cohort, roughly four fifths of patients were male, and the mean age was approximately 60 years, with a range of roughly 23 to 85. Peripheral TCRbeta sequencing was intended to test whether TCR sequence diversity was altered and clonal T-cell expansion was caused by ivuxolimab.

Genomic DNA was isolated from the sorted cells so that the TCRbeta CDR3 region could be sequenced. TCRbeta CDR3 regions were sequenced using the immunoSEQ Assay. Sourced from immuneACCESS, this table was stored by TCRdb with only in-frame sequences that have V and J called. A share of the clones is absent; for the studies checked, an unresolved V gene accounts for under half, and the remainder has no known explanation. A total of fewer than 16,000 clones appear in this sample, over 65% of them only once. The ten largest clonotypes hold approximately 37% of the sample. Relative to germline, V is missing 2 bases and J is missing 1 base, with 6 bases of the junction outside any gene match. As encoded in the germline V gene, CDR1 is SNHLY while CDR2 is FYNNEI. The CDR3 starts with the cysteine, ends with the phenylalanine, and has 17 residues. The kept DNA is CDR3 alone, 51 bases in frame from the first base.

What the study reported, not specific to this receptor: Clonal expansion of both CD4+ and CD8+ blood T cells was observed from baseline to week 6 at doses 0.1 to 3.0 mg/kg. On average, CD8+ T cells showed more expanded clones than CD4+ T cells after ivuxolimab. The antigen specificity of the peripheral T cells that underwent clonal expansion was not determined. In the 0.1-3.0 mg/kg groups, partial responders had among the lowest normalized peripheral clonal expansion, particularly in CD8+ T cells. Low levels of normalized T-cell clonal expansion were also seen in some patients who did not respond.

The rearranged chain carries TRBV2 and TRBJ1-2, and TRBD1 matches 11 of the central bases. The sample was CD4+ or CD8+ T cells sorted from blood, taken in a trial of the OX40 agonist ivuxolimab. The source of this sequence is an adult with an advanced solid tumor such as melanoma, head and neck, liver or kidney cancer. The CDR3 is CASSEWDRGALNYGYTF. The base sequence is TGTGCCAGCAGTGAATGGGACAGGGGGGCGCTTAACTATGGCTACACCTTC.